Presented here are 20 T cell receptor beta chains from one specimen sequenced in a study of blood T cell repertoires in COVID-19. The assay was immunoSEQ multiplex PCR, and TCRdb's table has in-frame clones only and misses some. The table records roughly 340,000 clones, approximately 88% of them present only once. Sequenced input: peripheral blood. Receptors were obtained from a woman aged 25-40 years with COVID-19, enrolled during active disease.

V usage is TRBV6-4 and J usage is TRBJ2-1; the match to TRBD2 covers 13 bases. The CDR3 has 14 amino acids. Germline V lookup: CDR1 MRHNA, CDR2 SNTAGT. J was trimmed by 13 bases and V by 2 bases; bases with no gene match: 5. CDR3 amino acids: CASSDPGTSGDQFF. In nucleotides, the CDR3 is TGTGCCAGCAGTGACCCCGGGACTAGCGGGGATCAGTTCTTC.

The chain has TRBV29-1 and TRBJ2-1, with 11 bases fitting TRBD2. Germline V gives CDR1 SQVTM, CDR2 ANQGSEA. The CDR3 contains 14 residues. With V trimmed by 4 bases and J by 3 bases, 2 bases remained unmatched. In nucleotides, the CDR3 is TGCAGCGTTGGACTAGCGGGGATCTACAATGAGCAGTTCTTC. This sequence encodes CSVGLAGIYNEQFF.

The chain couples TRBV28 to TRBJ2-2, with 8 bases identical to TRBD1. Per the germline V gene, CDR1 is MDHEN and CDR2 is SYDVKM. The CDR3 sequence is 14 residues long. V was clipped by 7 bases and J by 3 bases; unmatched bases: 4. DNA of the CDR3: TGTGCCAGCACCCCGGGACAGGACACCGGGGAGCTGTTTTTT. Protein product: CASTPGQDTGELFF.

The V gene is TRBV24-1, the J gene TRBJ1-4; 10 bases are a match to TRBD1. Unmatched junction bases numbered 4, after V lost 3 bases and J lost 7 bases. The germline gives CDR1 KGHDR, CDR2 SFDVKD. CDR3 size: 15 residues. The CDR3 DNA reads as TGTGCCACCAGTGATGGGACAGGGGTGGGTGAAAAACTGTTTTTT. Amino acids: CATSDGTGVGEKLFF.

In this sample, this clone turned up once. This chain connects TRBV12-3 or TRBV12-4 to TRBJ1-2; D gene uncertain. This CDR3 region has 12 residues. Trimming cost V 2 bases and J 7 bases, with 8 bases left between them. The chain's CDR3 is CASSLRGFGYTF. As DNA, the CDR3 is TGTGCCAGCAGTTTAAGAGGGTTTGGCTACACCTTC.

This chain uses TRBV24-1 with TRBJ2-3; 15 bases are shared with TRBD2. The CDR3 runs 16 residues. Germline CDR1 is KGHDR and CDR2 is SFDVKD. The J segment lost 7 bases and the V segment lost 3 bases, leaving 4 bases of the junction unmatched. CDR3 amino acids: CATSDRTSGRGNTQYF. As DNA, the CDR3 is TGTGCCACCAGTGATCGGACTAGCGGGAGGGGGAATACGCAGTATTTT.

The V call is TRBV4-3, the J call TRBJ2-5; 8 bases map to TRBD2. CDR1 and CDR2 (germline): LGHNA, YSLEER. This CDR3 contains 16 residues. Germline trimming cut 0 bases from V and 7 bases from J; bases unmatched to any gene: 10. As DNA, the CDR3 is TGCGCCAGCAGCCAAGATACGGGGGGGATACCTGGGACCCAGTACTTC. Encoded protein: CASSQDTGGIPGTQYF.

The chain employs TRBV19 and TRBJ1-6; TRBD1 might be the D (5 bases). The CDR3 has 14 residues. Germline values: CDR1 LNHDA, CDR2 SQIVND (reference sequence). Trimming removed 6 bases from V and 10 bases from J, with 16 bases in between. The CDR3 is CASRNQGIGSPLHF. The DNA of the CDR3 is TGTGCCAGTAGGAACCAGGGAATAGGGTCACCCCTCCACTTT. The full variable domain, its missing parts supplied by reference TRBV19 and TRBJ1-6, is DGGITQSPKYLFRKEGQNVTLSCEQNLNHDAMYWYRQDPGQGLRLIYYSQIVNDFQKGDIAEGYSVSREKKESFPLTVTSAQKNPTAFYLCASRNQGIGSPLHFGNGTRLTVT.

The rearrangement joins TRBV29-1 to TRBJ2-1, with 7 bases that match TRBD1. This CDR3 contains 14 residues. Losses at the gene ends were 6 bases for V and 0 bases for J; bases not matched to a gene: 5. Germline V gives CDR1 SQVTM, CDR2 ANQGSEA. The CDR3 spells CSVDGQVSYNEQFF. The CDR3 coding sequence is TGCAGCGTGGACGGACAGGTCTCCTACAATGAGCAGTTCTTC.

V gene TRBV5-1 combines with J gene TRBJ1-4; TRBD1 agrees at 7 bases. The CDR3 is made up of 14 amino acids. V shed 0 bases, J shed 7 bases, and the junction held 3 bases outside the gene matches. Per the germline V gene, CDR1 is SGHRS and CDR2 is YFSETQ. For the CDR3, the DNA is TGCGCCAGCAGCTTGGAACAGGGGTTTGAAAAACTGTTTTTT. The encoded protein is CASSLEQGFEKLFF.

V is TRBV20-1 and J is TRBJ1-1, with a possible D match to TRBD1 (5 bases). Trimming left V 3 bases short and J 1 base short, with 15 bases between. Per germline, CDR1 DFQATT and CDR2 SNEGSKA (reference sequence). The CDR3 loop spans 15 amino acids. CDR3 sequence (DNA): TGCAGTGCTAGTTCCCCCAGGGCTGGGAACACTGAAGCTTTCTTT. It translates to CSASSPRAGNTEAFF.

The V and J genes are TRBV6-5 and TRBJ1-2; the D gene is possibly TRBD1 (5 bases). V was trimmed by 5 bases and J by 7 bases, leaving 14 bases between them. Germline CDR1 and CDR2: MNHEY and SVGAGI. This CDR3 region has 13 residues. The CDR3 DNA sequence: TGTGCCAGCAGTAGGGACTCTCTTTCTGGCTACACCTTC. Its translation is CASSRDSLSGYTF.

This chain links TRBV13 with TRBJ2-7; perhaps TRBD1 as D (6 bases). Germline lookup yields CDR1 PRHDT and CDR2 FYEKMQ (reference sequence). V lost 3 bases, J lost 1 base, and 13 bases lay in between. There are 15 residues in the CDR3. This CDR3 is CASSLGQGSSYEQYV. The CDR3 DNA is TGTGCCAGCAGCTTGGGGCAGGGGTCATCCTACGAGCAGTACGTC.

The chain joins TRBV3-1 (or the pseudogene TRBV3-2) to TRBJ2-3, with TRBD2 matching over 14 bases. The CDR3 spans 22 residues. The germline V gene has CDR1 LGHDT and CDR2 YNNKEL (reference sequence). V was pared by 2 bases and J by 0 bases, with 16 bases of the junction left unmatched. The DNA of the CDR3 is TGTGCCAGCAGCCAACATGGGACTAGCGGGGGTGTTCGAATGGCTAGCACAGATACGCAGTATTTT. It is translated as CASSQHGTSGGVRMASTDTQYF.

The chain joins TRBV4-3 to TRBJ1-1; tentatively, D is TRBD1 (6 bases). The CDR3 covers 14 residues. Trimming stripped 0 bases from V and 4 bases from J, with 9 bases between. Germline-derived CDR1 and CDR2 are LGHNA and YSLEER. For the CDR3, the DNA is TGCGCCAGCAGCCAAGAAATCAGGGGCACTGAAGCTTTCTTT. Translating gives CASSQEIRGTEAFF.

V is TRBV7-9 and J is TRBJ2-5, with 14 bases identical to TRBD2. V dropped 3 bases and J dropped 2; count of bases not matched to a gene: 8. This CDR3 is built from 18 residues. In germline, CDR1 is SEHNR, CDR2 FQNEAQ (reference sequence). The CDR3 is CASSFAGLAGVKQETQYF. In nucleotides, the CDR3 is TGTGCCAGCAGCTTTGCGGGACTAGCGGGGGTAAAACAAGAGACCCAGTACTTC.

The rearrangement links TRBV4-3 to TRBJ1-2, with 7 bases matching TRBD1. This CDR3 region has 16 residues. CDR1 is LGHNA, CDR2 YSLEER, per germline. Trimming cost V 0 bases and J 3 bases; bases outside gene matches: 7. This chain's CDR3 is CASSQDFRQGDYGYTF. In DNA form, the CDR3 reads TGCGCCAGCAGCCAAGATTTCCGACAGGGCGACTATGGCTACACCTTC.

The chain links TRBV19 to TRBJ2-5; 11 bases match TRBD2. Germline CDR1 LNHDA, CDR2 SQIVND (reference sequence). This CDR3 has 15 amino acids. Trimming at V came to 6 bases and at J to 4 bases, leaving 7 bases not matched to a gene. Written as DNA, the CDR3 is TGTGCCAGTAGCCAACTAGCGGGAGTCACAGAGACCCAGTACTTC. Protein: CASSQLAGVTETQYF.

V and J are TRBV5-8 and TRBJ1-2; 9 bases are a match to TRBD1. The germline gives CDR1 SGHTS, CDR2 YDEGEE. The J segment lost 2 bases and the V segment lost 4 bases, leaving 6 bases of the junction unmatched. CDR3 length equals 15 residues. The CDR3 nucleotides are TGTGCCAGCAGCCCTGGACAGGGGCTAAACTATGGCTACACCTTC. Amino acid sequence: CASSPGQGLNYGYTF.

The chain carries TRBV7-9 and TRBJ1-1; D is unclear. Between the trimmed V and J ends, which lost 5 bases and 7 bases, there was a span of 23 bases. Germline values: CDR1 SEHNR, CDR2 FQNEAQ (reference sequence). The CDR3 has 16 residues. This chain's CDR3 is CASSPRERDKRVEAFF. CDR3 DNA sequence: TGTGCCAGCAGCCCCCGGGAAAGGGATAAGAGGGTTGAAGCTTTCTTT.